The 23 T cell receptor beta chains below all came from one sample that was sequenced in a study of T cell responses to AZD1222 COVID-19 vaccine (dated by TCRdb to about 2021). In the paper's terms, the time point label means: baseline before first vaccination. Library preparation was by the immunoSEQ multiplex PCR assay. Drawn from immuneACCESS, this table holds only the in-frame rearrangements with V and J called that TCRdb kept. Clones are partly lost; checked studies trace under half to an unresolved V gene and leave the rest unexplained. In this sample the table shows roughly 180,000 clones, 87% of which occur a single time. Together, the top ten hold around 3% of the sample. Sequencing used peripheral blood, obtained on day 0 of AZD1222 vaccination. These receptors came from an adult in good health.

The gene calls are TRBV15 and TRBJ2-2; 11 bases align to TRBD2. CDR3 length equals 17 residues. Trimming took 3 bases from V and 3 from J; bases not matched to a gene: 6. The germline CDR1 and CDR2 sequences are LNHNV and YYDKDF (reference sequence). DNA for the CDR3: TGTGCCACCAGCAGGAGTAGCGGGAGGGCCGACACCGGGGAGCTGTTTTTT. It codes for CATSRSSGRADTGELFF.

The chain uses TRBV27 and TRBJ1-2; 7 bases are a match to TRBD1. Germline CDR1 MNHEY, CDR2 SMNVEV (reference sequence). The trim removed 6 bases at V and 8 bases at J, leaving 12 bases unmatched. CDR3 length: 14 residues. CDR3 nucleotide sequence: TGTGCCAGCAGGCCCGCACAGGGGAAGGAGGGCTACACCTTC. Encoded protein: CASRPAQGKEGYTF.

The chain carries TRBV4-1 and TRBJ2-5; weak D call: TRBD2 (6 bases). The CDR3 extends over 15 amino acids. Germline assignment: CDR1 MGHRA and CDR2 YSYEKL. Trimming took off 1 base at V and 3 bases at J, with 12 bases between the two ends. The CDR3 sequence: CASSQGARGEETQYF. The CDR3 DNA sequence: TGCGCCAGCAGCCAAGGCGCACGCGGGGAAGAGACCCAGTACTTC.

DNA of the CDR3: TGCAGCGTTGAAGTCAGGGCCGACTCAGGTGGAGCTTTCTTT. Its translation: CSVEVRADSGGAFF. The genes are TRBV29-1 and TRBJ1-1; tentative D call: TRBD1 (5 bases). Germline V CDR1 and CDR2: SQVTM, ANQGSEA. V was shortened by 1 base and J by 10 bases, with 19 bases between the two germline ends. The CDR3 loop spans 14 amino acids. Full variable domain (remainder filled in from reference TRBV29-1 and TRBJ1-1): SAVISQKPSRDICQRGTSLTIQCQVDSQVTMMFWYRQQPGQSLTLIATANQGSEATYESGFVIDKFPISRPNLTFSTLTVSNMSPEDSSIYLCSVEVRADSGGAFFGQGTRLTVV.

This clone was observed a single time. This chain connects TRBV28 to TRBJ1-2, with D hard to call. V was pared by 7 bases and J by 7 bases, with 13 bases between. Germline CDR1 is MDHEN and CDR2 is SYDVKM. The length of the CDR3 is 12 residues. CDR3 sequence (DNA): TGTGCCAGCACTGTTGGGTCCCTTGGCTACACCTTC. It specifies CASTVGSLGYTF.

V and J are TRBV21-1 and TRBJ2-2; the table calls TRBD1, which could not be checked here. TRBV21-1 is a listed pseudogene. The CDR3 contains 18 residues. CDR3 sequence reads: CASSKGASGPRGTGELFF. The CDR3, as DNA: TGTGCCAGCAGCAAAGGGGCCTCAGGGCCAAGAGGAACCGGGGAGCTGTTTTTT.

The genes are TRBV7-2 and TRBJ2-7; 7 nucleotides agree with TRBD2. The germline gives CDR1 SGHTA, CDR2 FQGNSA. The length of the CDR3 is 13 residues. V trimming: 3 bases; J trimming: 5 bases; junction bases outside the gene matches: 4. This chain's CDR3 is CASSFGGSDEQYF. CDR3 coding DNA: TGTGCCAGCAGCTTTGGCGGGAGTGACGAGCAGTACTTC. The full variable domain, its missing parts supplied by reference TRBV7-2 and TRBJ2-7, is GAGVSQSPSNKVTEKGKDVELRCDPISGHTALYWYRQSLGQGLEFLIYFQGNSAPDKSGLPSDRFSAERTGGSVSTLTIQRTQQEDSAVYLCASSFGGSDEQYFGPGTRLTVT.

J is TRBJ1-1 and V is TRBV14; a weak D match, TRBD1 (5 bases). Trimming removed 6 bases from V and 0 bases from J, with 8 bases in between. This CDR3 comprises 13 residues. In germline, CDR1 is SGHDN, CDR2 FVKESK. The CDR3 sequence is CASRRGMNTEAFF. The CDR3 coding sequence is TGTGCCAGCAGACGGGGGATGAACACTGAAGCTTTCTTT.

The chain couples TRBV11-1 to TRBJ1-1; D is uncertain. V was shortened by 1 base and J by 5 bases, with 11 bases between the two germline ends. This CDR3 is built from 14 residues. Per germline, CDR1 SGHAT and CDR2 FQDESV (reference sequence). CDR3 residues: CASSLDGSGTEAFF. In DNA form, the CDR3 reads TGTGCCAGCAGCTTAGACGGGTCAGGAACTGAAGCTTTCTTT.

The chain couples TRBV5-1 to TRBJ1-1; TRBD1 agrees at 8 bases. CDR3 length: 15 amino acids. Germline CDR1 is SGHRS and CDR2 is YFSETQ. Germline trimming cut 0 bases from V and 1 base from J; bases unmatched to any gene: 2. The CDR3 sequence: CASSLDGQGNTEAFF. The CDR3 DNA reads TGCGCCAGCAGCTTGGACGGACAGGGGAACACTGAAGCTTTCTTT.

The V gene is TRBV3-1 (or the pseudogene TRBV3-2), the J gene TRBJ2-7; TRBD2 matches at 11 bases. The CDR3 has 14 amino acids. Germline V gene lookup returns CDR1 LGHDT and CDR2 YNNKEL (reference sequence). Trimming cost V 4 bases and J 6 bases; bases outside gene matches: 5. This CDR3 reads CASSLSGRALEQYF. The CDR3 DNA follows: TGTGCCAGCAGCCTTAGCGGGAGGGCCCTCGAGCAGTACTTC.

The genes are TRBV18 and TRBJ1-5, with D possibly TRBD1 on 5 matching bases. The germline V gene encodes CDR1 KGHSH and CDR2 LQKENI. Between the trimmed V and J ends, which lost 3 bases and 2 bases, there was a span of 11 bases. The CDR3 runs to 15 residues. In nucleotides, the CDR3 is TGTGCCAGCTCACCCGGGGGGAGGGGCAATCAGCCCCAGCATTTT. Translation: CASSPGGRGNQPQHF. Based on the CDR3 plus reference TRBV18 and TRBJ1-5, the full variable domain is NAGVMQNPRHLVRRRGQEARLRCSPMKGHSHVYWYRQLPEEGLKFMVYLQKENIIDESGMPKERFSAEFPKEGPSILRIQQVVRGDSAAYFCASSPGGRGNQPQHFGDGTRLSIL.

The V call is TRBV28, the J call TRBJ1-1, with 8 positions matching TRBD1. Germline lookup yields CDR1 MDHEN and CDR2 SYDVKM. Trimming took 2 bases from V and 7 from J; bases not matched to a gene: 18. The CDR3 extends over 18 amino acids. The CDR3 region is CASSLPLQGARVRDEAFF. CDR3 DNA: TGTGCCAGCAGTTTACCTCTCCAGGGGGCGCGGGTGCGTGATGAAGCTTTCTTT.

Only one count was recorded for this clone. The chain uses TRBV9 and TRBJ2-7, with D perhaps being TRBD1 or TRBD2 (5 bases each). CDR1 SGDLS and CDR2 YYNGEE come from the germline V gene. The V end lost 3 bases, the J end lost 3 bases, and 22 bases lay between the germline ends. The CDR3 runs 17 residues. The CDR3 spells CASSAYPDSGRSYEQYF. The CDR3 DNA reads as TGTGCCAGCAGCGCCTACCCCGATTCGGGACGGAGCTACGAGCAGTACTTC.

This chain uses TRBV7-3 with TRBJ2-3; D not resolved. The germline V and J ends were trimmed by 5 bases and 0 bases, with 15 bases remaining between them. Per the germline V gene, CDR1 is SGHTA and CDR2 is FQGTGA. CDR3 length equals 16 residues. The CDR3 sequence is CASSGSPGSSTDTQYF. CDR3 coding DNA: TGTGCCAGCAGCGGATCTCCGGGCTCTAGCACAGATACGCAGTATTTT.

The CDR3 DNA reads as TGTGCCAGCGTTCCATGGGAACTGTCAGGAGGCTACACCTTC. Translated: CASVPWELSGGYTF. The genes are TRBV28 and TRBJ1-2; D is ambiguous. The CDR3 extends over 14 amino acids. Germline V gene sequence: CDR1 MDHEN, CDR2 SYDVKM. V dropped 8 bases and J dropped 8 bases, with 21 bases sitting between them.

The chain combines TRBV3-1 (or the pseudogene TRBV3-2) with TRBJ1-6, with D unclear. Germline V gene sequence: CDR1 LGHDT, CDR2 YNNKEL (reference sequence). V lost 0 bases and J 4 bases, leaving 7 bases between the germline ends. CDR3 length equals 15 residues. DNA for the CDR3: TGTGCCAGCAGCCAAGATGCGGGGTATAATTCACCCCTCCACTTT. This gives the protein CASSQDAGYNSPLHF.

The gene calls are TRBV6-1 and TRBJ2-7; TRBD1 matches at 10 bases. The CDR3 runs to 15 residues. V was clipped by 3 bases and J by 4 bases; unmatched bases: 6. Germline V gene sequence: CDR1 MNHNS, CDR2 SASEGT. In DNA form, the CDR3 reads TGTGCCAGCAGTGAGCGGGACAGGGGTGGGTACGAGCAGTACTTC. Its translation: CASSERDRGGYEQYF.

This clone was seen once. The chain joins TRBV10-3 to TRBJ2-7; D is unresolved. Germline CDR1 reads ENHRY; CDR2 reads SYGVKD. This CDR3 comprises 11 residues. Trimming shortened V by 8 bases and J by 3 bases, and 8 bases separated the two germline ends. The CDR3 bases are TGTGCCATCGCAGATGACTACGAGCAGTACTTC. Translation: CAIADDYEQYF.

The V gene is TRBV5-1, the J gene TRBJ1-4, with D unclear. Germline V lookup: CDR1 SGHRS, CDR2 YFSETQ. There are 16 residues in the CDR3. V lost 4 bases and J lost 0, with 13 bases in between. CDR3 nucleotides: TGCGCCAGCAGCCGAACCGGGAGTGCAACTAATGAAAAACTGTTTTTT. It is translated as CASSRTGSATNEKLFF. The whole variable domain, filled in from reference TRBV5-1 and TRBJ1-4, reads KAGVTQTPRYLIKTRGQQVTLSCSPISGHRSVSWYQQTPGQGLQFLFEYFSETQRNKGNFPGRFSGRQFSNSRSEMNVSTLELGDSALYLCASSRTGSATNEKLFFGSGTQLSVL.

V gene TRBV5-1 combines with J gene TRBJ2-7; D unresolved. CDR1 is SGHRS, CDR2 YFSETQ, per germline. The CDR3 extends over 14 amino acids. The ends were cut back, 2 bases at V and 0 bases at J, with 9 bases in the middle. CDR3 DNA: TGCGCCAGCAGCTTTGATACAGCCTCCTACGAGCAGTACTTC. Translating gives CASSFDTASYEQYF.

CDR3 sequence reads: CASSIGQRMDGYTF. The CDR3 DNA is TGTGCCAGTAGTATCGGACAGCGAATGGATGGCTACACCTTC. The J gene is TRBJ1-2, the V gene TRBV19; TRBD1 might be the D (6 bases). The CDR3 covers 14 residues. Germline CDR1 and CDR2: LNHDA and SQIVND (reference sequence). Trimming took 3 bases from V and 6 from J, leaving 14 bases between them.

This chain joins TRBV6-5 and TRBJ2-7; 9 nucleotides agree with TRBD2. CDR1 MNHEY and CDR2 SVGAGI come from the germline V gene. The V and J ends lost 5 bases and 5 bases, in that order; junction bases with no gene match: 7. This CDR3 has 14 residues. The CDR3 region has the DNA TGTGCCAGCAGTCTCGCTAGCGGGATGAACGAGCAGTACTTC. Translation: CASSLASGMNEQYF.